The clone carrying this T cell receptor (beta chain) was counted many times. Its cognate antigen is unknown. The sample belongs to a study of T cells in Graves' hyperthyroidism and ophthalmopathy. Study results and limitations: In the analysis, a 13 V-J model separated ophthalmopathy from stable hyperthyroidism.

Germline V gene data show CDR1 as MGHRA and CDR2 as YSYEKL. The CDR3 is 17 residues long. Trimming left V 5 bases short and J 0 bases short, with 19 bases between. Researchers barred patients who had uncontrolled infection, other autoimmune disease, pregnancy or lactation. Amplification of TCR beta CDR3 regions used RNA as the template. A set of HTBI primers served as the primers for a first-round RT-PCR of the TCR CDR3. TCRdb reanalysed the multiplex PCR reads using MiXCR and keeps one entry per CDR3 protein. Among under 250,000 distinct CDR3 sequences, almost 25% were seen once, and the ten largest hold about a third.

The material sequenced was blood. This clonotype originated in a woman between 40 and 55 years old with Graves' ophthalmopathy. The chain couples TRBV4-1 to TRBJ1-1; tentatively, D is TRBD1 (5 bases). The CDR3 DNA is TGCGCCAGCAGCGCTGTCCGGACACGAAATCTGAACACTGAAGCTTTCTTT. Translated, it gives CASSAVRTRNLNTEAFF.